A single sample is the source of the 13 T cell receptor beta chains below, sequenced in a study of T cell responses to AZD1222 COVID-19 vaccine. Data came from immunoSEQ multiplex PCR; TCRdb stores just in-frame clones and leaves some out. The sample includes some 200,000 clones, about 94% of them seen just once. The source was peripheral blood, collected 28 days after the second AZD1222 dose. The receptors derive from an adult who received the AZD1222 COVID-19 vaccine.

The chain is built from TRBV12-3 or TRBV12-4 and TRBJ1-1, with a possible D match to TRBD1 (6 bases). Trimming left V 2 bases short and J 11 bases short, with 12 bases between. The CDR3 is 12 residues long. The CDR3 DNA follows: TGTGCCAGCAGTTTATCGAGAGGGGGGGCTTTCTTT. Translation: CASSLSRGGAFF.

The genes are TRBV4-1 and TRBJ2-5; a weak D match, TRBD2 (5 bases). Germline values: CDR1 MGHRA, CDR2 YSYEKL. Trimming cost V 1 base and J 3 bases, with 18 bases left between them. The CDR3 length is 17 residues. The CDR3 loop reads CASSQGPVRANKETQYF. The DNA of the CDR3 is TGCGCCAGCAGCCAAGGCCCAGTGAGGGCTAATAAAGAGACCCAGTACTTC.

This chain joins TRBV7-8 and TRBJ1-2; perhaps TRBD1 as D (6 bases). The germline CDR1 and CDR2 sequences are SGHVS and FQNEAQ. The V end was cut by 5 bases, the J end by 7 bases, with 17 bases between. This CDR3 comprises 14 residues. The DNA for the CDR3 is TGTGCCAGCAGCGCGGACAGCCCCCGGGGTGGCTACACCTTC. It encodes CASSADSPRGGYTF.

The chain couples TRBV5-1 to TRBJ1-2; D remains unclear. The germline gives CDR1 SGHRS, CDR2 YFSETQ. This CDR3 is built from 14 residues. Between the trimmed V and J ends, which lost 0 bases and 5 bases, there was a span of 11 bases. CDR3 amino acids: CASSLEWQSYGYTF. The CDR3 region has the DNA TGCGCCAGCAGCTTGGAGTGGCAGAGTTATGGCTACACCTTC.

CDR3 DNA: TGTGCCAGCAGCGAACAGGACAGTCCTAATCAGCCCCAGCATTTT. This translates into CASSEQDSPNQPQHF. The chain uses TRBV7-9 and TRBJ1-5, with D maybe TRBD1 (6 bases). CDR3 length: 15 amino acids. CDR1 and CDR2 from the germline V gene are SEHNR and FQNEAQ (reference sequence). V lost 5 bases to trimming and J lost 4 bases, with 15 bases between them.

V usage is TRBV2 and J usage is TRBJ1-2, with 7 bases fitting TRBD1. CDR1 and CDR2 (germline): SNHLY, FYNNEI. There are 13 residues in the CDR3. V was clipped by 7 bases and J by 5 bases; unmatched bases: 7. The CDR3 loop reads CASTMTGRYGYTF. Written as DNA, the CDR3 is TGTGCCAGCACCATGACAGGGAGGTATGGCTACACCTTC.

The gene calls are TRBV10-2 and TRBJ1-2; D possibly corresponds to TRBD1 (5 bases). V lost 6 bases, J lost 8 bases, and 16 bases lay in between. CDR3 length equals 13 residues. Germline values: CDR1 WSHSY, CDR2 SAAADI. CDR3 sequence: CASREEWGGGYTF. In nucleotides, the CDR3 is TGCGCCAGCAGGGAGGAGTGGGGCGGCGGCTACACCTTC.

The genes are TRBV3-1 (or the pseudogene TRBV3-2) and TRBJ1-1; no clear D gene. V was cut by 4 bases and J by 3 bases, with 12 bases left in between. CDR3 length: 14 amino acids. Germline CDR1 and CDR2: LGHDT and YNNKEL (reference sequence). DNA for the CDR3: TGTGCCAGCAGCCCACAAGTTGGGGACACTGAAGCTTTCTTT. Residues: CASSPQVGDTEAFF.

As DNA, the CDR3 is TGTGCCAGCAGTGAATTAGGAGGAACGGGTAATGAAAAACTGTTTTTT. Translated, it gives CASSELGGTGNEKLFF. The rearrangement links TRBV25-1 to TRBJ1-4, with D uncertain. Trimming stripped 1 base from V and 4 bases from J, with 13 bases between. The germline gives CDR1 MGHDK, CDR2 SYGVNS. The length of the CDR3 is 16 residues.

This chain links TRBV7-2 with TRBJ1-3, with D perhaps matching TRBD1 (5 bases). The V gene lost 1 base and the J gene lost 0 bases, with 7 bases spanning the gap. From germline, CDR1 is SGHTA and CDR2 FQGNSA. The CDR3 covers 15 residues. CDR3 residues: CASSLGGGSGNTIYF. As DNA, the CDR3 is TGTGCCAGCAGCTTAGGGGGGGGCTCTGGAAACACCATATATTTT.

The chain has TRBV6-5 and TRBJ1-2, with a weak D call TRBD1 (5 bases). The CDR3 runs to 14 residues. Per the germline V gene, CDR1 is MNHEY and CDR2 is SVGAGI. Trimming pared 7 bases from V and 4 bases from J, leaving 16 bases between. The CDR3 loop reads CASIRGREFYGYTF. The CDR3 coding sequence is TGTGCCAGCATCCGGGGCAGAGAATTCTATGGCTACACCTTC.

The chain joins TRBV3-1 (or the pseudogene TRBV3-2) to TRBJ2-3; 8 bases agree with TRBD2. The trim removed 4 bases at V and 1 base at J, leaving 4 bases unmatched. Germline CDR1 and CDR2: LGHDT and YNNKEL (reference sequence). The CDR3 covers 15 residues. For the CDR3, the DNA is TGTGCCAGCAGCCGAACCGGGGGGGGCACAGATACGCAGTATTTT. It is translated as CASSRTGGGTDTQYF.

The chain employs TRBV9 and TRBJ2-5; 10 bases are shared with TRBD2. V shed 0 bases, J shed 7 bases, and the junction held 3 bases outside the gene matches. The CDR3 covers 14 residues. Germline V gene data show CDR1 as SGDLS and CDR2 as YYNGEE. CDR3 in amino acids: CASSVAVAGGTQYF. DNA of the CDR3: TGTGCCAGCAGCGTAGCGGTAGCGGGGGGGACCCAGTACTTC.